The clone carrying this T cell receptor (beta chain) was found once. Its cognate antigen is unknown. Repertoires were generated with immunoSEQ multiplex PCR, while TCRdb's copy carries only in-frame clones and drops some. The table lists 120,000 or so clones, about 90% of them singletons. This specimen belongs to a study of Tregs in tolerant kidney transplant recipients. Broader study findings: Expanding Tregs on activated donor B cells appeared to best identify donor-specific TCRbeta clones. No direct test of biological reproducibility was done here.

V lost 2 bases to trimming and J lost 7 bases, with 9 bases between them. CDR1 MNHEY and CDR2 SVGAGI come from the germline V gene. CDR3 length: 13 amino acids. The specimen sequenced was CD4+ T cells from blood. V gene TRBV6-5 combines with J gene TRBJ1-3; unclear D gene. This receptor was taken from a human donor in good health. The CDR3 DNA follows: TGTGCCAGCAGTTACGTTCCCGGGAACACCATATATTTT. Translating gives CASSYVPGNTIYF.